A selection of T cell receptor beta chains follows, all from one sample in a study of blood T cells in healthy people across ages. TCRdb used MiXCR to reprocess the 5' RACE reads, holding one entry per CDR3 protein. The profile shows more than 650,000 distinct CDR3 sequences, 22% of them singletons. Sample: blood. The receptors shown here come from a man in his 70s in good health. The CDR3 runs from the conserved cysteine through the conserved F or W. A D gene is named only where the DNA matches it firmly. For some rows the clone size is stated as once, few or many, or as a class when expanded; others skip it.

v_gene	abundance	j_gene	d_gene	len	CDR3aa	CDR3nt
TRBV9	few	TRBJ2-3	NA	16	CASSASSARAADTQYF	TGTGCCAGCAGCGCCTCCTCGGCGAGGGCTGCAGATACGCAGTATTTT
TRBV10-3	NA	TRBJ2-5	NA	14	CAISELDSQETQYF	TGTGCCATCAGTGAGCTGGACAGCCAAGAGACCCAGTACTTC
TRBV6-6	few	TRBJ2-3	NA	14	CASSYSRDSNTQYF	TGTGCCAGCAGTTACTCTCGGGACTCGAATACGCAGTATTTT
TRBV27	few	TRBJ2-3	TRBD1	17	CASSLSLTGARTDTQYF	TGTGCCAGCAGTTTATCGTTGACAGGGGCTCGCACAGATACGCAGTATTTT
TRBV12-3/TRBV12-4	few	TRBJ2-3	NA	14	CASSFSPSPDTQYF	TGTGCCAGCAGTTTCTCCCCCTCCCCAGATACGCAGTATTTT
TRBV14	NA	TRBJ1-2	NA	19	CTSSQDPYRRGPANYGYTF	TGTACCAGCAGCCAAGATCCGTATCGACGGGGCCCAGCTAACTATGGCTACACCTTC
TRBV28	NA	TRBJ1-2	TRBD1	14	CASQLTGTDYGYTF	TGTGCCAGCCAATTAACCGGGACAGACTATGGCTACACCTTC
TRBV23-1	NA	TRBJ2-7	NA	14	CASNQALRTAEQYF	TGCGCCAGTAACCAAGCCCTCCGTACAGCCGAGCAGTACTTC
TRBV6-2/TRBV6-3	many	TRBJ2-5	NA	20	CASSYSKVFIQDRAQETQYF	TGTGCCAGCAGTTACTCGAAGGTTTTCATCCAGGACAGAGCCCAAGAGACCCAGTACTTC
TRBV5-6	NA	TRBJ2-1	TRBD2	11	CASSYGRVQFF	TGTGCCAGCAGCTACGGGAGGGTGCAGTTCTTC
TRBV20-1	NA	TRBJ1-2	NA	13	CSARLPLINGYTF	TGCAGTGCTAGACTACCCCTGATTAATGGCTACACCTTC
TRBV6-6	NA	TRBJ2-1	NA	11	CASNLGDEQFF	TGTGCCAGCAACCTAGGGGATGAGCAGTTCTTC
TRBV3-1	few	TRBJ2-1	NA	13	CASSRTVDNEQFF	TGTGCCAGCAGCCGGACAGTGGACAATGAGCAGTTCTTC
TRBV18	few	TRBJ1-4	NA	15	CASSPIQGMVEKLFF	TGTGCCAGCTCACCGATTCAGGGGATGGTGGAAAAACTGTTTTTT
TRBV13	NA	TRBJ2-1	TRBD2	16	CASGKGGTRSLNEQFF	TGTGCCAGCGGAAAGGGAGGGACTAGAAGCCTCAATGAGCAGTTCTTC
TRBV2	NA	TRBJ2-1	TRBD2	14	CTSRVAGGVNEQFF	TGTACCAGCAGAGTCGCGGGGGGGGTCAATGAGCAGTTCTTC
TRBV12-3/TRBV12-4	few	TRBJ1-5	NA	15	CASSPLGQGNQPQHF	TGTGCCAGCAGTCCCCTCGGGCAGGGCAATCAGCCCCAGCATTTT
TRBV25-1	NA	TRBJ2-5	TRBD2	15	CASSALLGLAETQYF	TGTGCCAGCAGTGCCTTGTTGGGACTAGCTGAGACCCAGTACTTC
TRBV7-2	few	TRBJ2-1	NA	17	CASSSGTDSSSHNEQFF	TGTGCCAGCAGCTCCGGGACGGATTCCAGCTCCCACAATGAGCAGTTCTTC